This T cell receptor beta chain is drawn from a study of cytomegalovirus exposure and HLA in healthy donors. The wider study: Some 80 million unique TCR sequences came from HLA-typed donors in an early release.

V lost 5 bases and J 0 bases, leaving 11 bases between the germline ends. This CDR3 contains 14 residues. Germline V lookup: CDR1 SEHNR, CDR2 FQNEAQ (reference sequence). The PCR used 60 Vbeta and 13 Jbeta primers. Sequencing was performed with immunoSEQ multiplex PCR; in TCRdb, only in-frame clones are kept and a portion is missing. Found here are under 200,000 clones, around two thirds of them singletons; the top ten hold over 1.2%. Study findings and constraints: Later analysis suggested links between common viral pathogens and several top significant clusters. Cytomegalovirus-associated TCR beta chains were listed, numbering roughly 150. Later analysis demonstrated an association between a missense DCLRE1C variant and TCR beta V- and J-gene trimming.

Comments on this clone: The antigen is unknown.

The TCR comes from a man in his fifties in good health and CMV-seronegative. V and J are TRBV7-9 and TRBJ2-7; maybe TRBD1 (6 bases). The sequenced sample was PBMCs. CDR3 nucleotides: TGTGCCAGCAGCGCCGACAGGAGCTCCTACGAGCAGTACTTC. Translation: CASSADRSSYEQYF.